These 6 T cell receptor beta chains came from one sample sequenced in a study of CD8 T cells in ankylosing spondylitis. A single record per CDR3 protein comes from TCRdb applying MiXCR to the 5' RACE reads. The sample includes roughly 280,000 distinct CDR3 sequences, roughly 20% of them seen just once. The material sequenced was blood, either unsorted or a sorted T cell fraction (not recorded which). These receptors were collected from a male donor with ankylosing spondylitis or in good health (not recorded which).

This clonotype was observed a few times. CDR3 sequence: CASSLGGFTDTQYF. CDR3 in DNA: TGTGCCAGCAGTTTAGGGGGTTTCACAGATACGCAGTATTTT. The chain recombines TRBV12-3 or TRBV12-4 with TRBJ2-3; D gene unclear. V lost 1 base and J lost 2, with 7 bases in between. The CDR3 contains 14 residues.

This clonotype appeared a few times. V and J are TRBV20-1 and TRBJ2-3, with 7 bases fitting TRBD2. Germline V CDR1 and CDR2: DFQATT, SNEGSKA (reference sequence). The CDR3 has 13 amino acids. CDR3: CSAEAGEPNTQYF. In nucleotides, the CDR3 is TGCAGCGCCGAGGCGGGGGAACCGAATACGCAGTATTTT.

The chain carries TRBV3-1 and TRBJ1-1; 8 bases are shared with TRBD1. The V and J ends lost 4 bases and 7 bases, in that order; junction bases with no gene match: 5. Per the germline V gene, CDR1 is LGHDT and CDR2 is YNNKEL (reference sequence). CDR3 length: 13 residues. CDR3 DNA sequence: TGTGCCAGCAGCCTGGGGACAGGATATGAAGCTTTCTTT. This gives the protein CASSLGTGYEAFF.

The CDR3 DNA follows: TGTGCCAGCAGCATCGGGGGTTCGGAGACCCAGTACTTC. It codes for CASSIGGSETQYF. The chain uses TRBV28 and TRBJ2-5; a weak D match, TRBD2 (6 bases). Germline values: CDR1 MDHEN, CDR2 SYDVKM. The CDR3 runs to 13 residues. Trimming shortened V by 6 bases and J by 5 bases, and 13 bases separated the two germline ends.

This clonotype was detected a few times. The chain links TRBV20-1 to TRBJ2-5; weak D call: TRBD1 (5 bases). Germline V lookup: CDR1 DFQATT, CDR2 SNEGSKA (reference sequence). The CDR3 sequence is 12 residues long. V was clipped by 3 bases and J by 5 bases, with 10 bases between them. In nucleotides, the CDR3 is TGCAGTGCTAGGGCAGGGCACGAGACCCAGTACTTC. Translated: CSARAGHETQYF.

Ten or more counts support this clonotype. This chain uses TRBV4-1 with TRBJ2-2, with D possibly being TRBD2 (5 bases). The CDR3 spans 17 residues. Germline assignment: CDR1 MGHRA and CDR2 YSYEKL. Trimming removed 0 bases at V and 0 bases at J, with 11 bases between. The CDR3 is CASSQDLVGANTGELFF. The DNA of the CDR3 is TGCGCCAGCAGCCAAGATCTCGTGGGAGCGAACACCGGGGAGCTGTTTTTT.